Reported below is one T cell receptor (beta chain). These data come from a study of blood T cell repertoires in COVID-19. Study overall: The United States, Italy and Spain provided the acute and convalescent COVID-19 samples.

The V segment lost 1 base and the J segment 0 bases; nucleotides outside the gene matches: 9. CDR1 is MDHEN, CDR2 SYDVKM, per germline. The CDR3 contains 19 residues. Original methodology: From reference gene primer amplification, estimates of nucleated cell counts were derived. Clones were read by immunoSEQ multiplex PCR, and TCRdb kept only the in-frame ones, dropping some. V, J and clone size are taken as reported in that table, and D and trimming were inferred from the DNA itself. The data hold about 230,000 clones, with less than 85% observed a single time. Sequencing was performed on peripheral blood. The origin of this receptor is a woman aged 70-85 years with active or convalescent COVID-19. The V and J genes are TRBV28 and TRBJ1-4; TRBD1 aligns across 9 bases. This CDR3 reads CASSLYGQGFLSTNEKLFF. CDR3 nucleotide sequence: TGTGCCAGCAGTTTATATGGACAGGGGTTTTTATCAACTAATGAAAAACTGTTTTTT.